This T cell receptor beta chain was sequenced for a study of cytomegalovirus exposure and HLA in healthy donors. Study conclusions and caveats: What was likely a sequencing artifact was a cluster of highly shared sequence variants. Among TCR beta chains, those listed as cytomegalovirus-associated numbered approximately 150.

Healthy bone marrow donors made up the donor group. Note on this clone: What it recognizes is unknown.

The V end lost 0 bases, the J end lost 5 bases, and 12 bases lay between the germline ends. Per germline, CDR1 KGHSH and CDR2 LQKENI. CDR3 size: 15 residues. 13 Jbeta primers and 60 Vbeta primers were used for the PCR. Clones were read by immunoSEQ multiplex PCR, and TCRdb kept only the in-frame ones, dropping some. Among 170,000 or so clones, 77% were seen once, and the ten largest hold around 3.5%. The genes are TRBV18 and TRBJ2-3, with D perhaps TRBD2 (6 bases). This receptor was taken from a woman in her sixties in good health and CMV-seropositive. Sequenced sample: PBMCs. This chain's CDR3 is CASSPPLAERDTQYF. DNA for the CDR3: TGTGCCAGCTCACCACCGTTAGCGGAGCGAGATACGCAGTATTTT.